This record covers a single TCR beta chain. The record originates from a study of CD4+ T cells in melanoma. Germline V lookup: CDR1 SGHVS, CDR2 FQNEAQ. The CDR3 has 12 residues. Trimming shortened V by 5 bases and J by 2 bases, and 7 bases separated the two germline ends. Assay used: immunoSEQ multiplex PCR; TCRdb lists only in-frame clones, some missing. This table holds some 4,000 clones, about 65% found once. This receptor was identified in a human donor with melanoma. Specimen: cells from a culture (not recorded whether cultured in vitro). The V and J genes are TRBV7-8 and TRBJ2-7; D is undetermined. The CDR3 nucleotides are TGTGCCAGCAGCCCTACCCCCTACGAGCAGTACTTC. As protein: CASSPTPYEQYF.